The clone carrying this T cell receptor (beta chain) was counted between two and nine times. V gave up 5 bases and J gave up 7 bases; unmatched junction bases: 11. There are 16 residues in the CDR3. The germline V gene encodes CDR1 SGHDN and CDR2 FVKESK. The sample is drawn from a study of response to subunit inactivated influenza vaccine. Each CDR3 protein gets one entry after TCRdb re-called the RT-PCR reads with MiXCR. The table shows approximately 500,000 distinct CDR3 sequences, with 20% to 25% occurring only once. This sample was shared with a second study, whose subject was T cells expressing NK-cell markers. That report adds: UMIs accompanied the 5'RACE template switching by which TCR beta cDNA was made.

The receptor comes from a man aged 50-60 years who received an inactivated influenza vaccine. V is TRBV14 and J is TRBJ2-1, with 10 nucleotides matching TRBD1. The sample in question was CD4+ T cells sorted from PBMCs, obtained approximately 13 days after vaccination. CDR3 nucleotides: TGTGCCAGCAGCTTAACCGGGACAGGGGATTTGAATGAGCAGTTCTTC. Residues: CASSLTGTGDLNEQFF.